This entry concerns a single T cell receptor (beta chain). This clonotype has ten or more counts. What antigen it recognizes has not been identified. No much larger clone exists at a distance of one base, and base qualities are not known. This record belongs to a study of T cells in Graves' hyperthyroidism and ophthalmopathy (dated by TCRdb to between 2018 and 2021). Study-level background: Peripheral blood was collected at initial diagnosis, before any treatment. TCR V-J signatures able to tell the groups apart were searched for in a discovery cohort of 95 to 100 patients, of whom about 40 had Graves' ophthalmopathy and about 60 had stable Graves' hyperthyroidism. Whether ophthalmopathy could be predicted prospectively was tested in an independent validation cohort made up of about 20 hyperthyroidism patients plus 17 patients who later progressed to ophthalmopathy. For training and testing, the 80 to 100 patients in the discovery cohort were randomly divided in a 7:3 ratio. In addition, the study compared T-cell repertoires in thyroid tissue and in blood from roughly 6 Graves' hyperthyroidism patients. Following sampling, methimazole starting at 30 mg daily was given to hyperthyroidism patients, and high-dose intravenous methylprednisolone was given to ophthalmopathy patients. TCR Vbeta CDR3 sequencing of roughly 140 peripheral blood samples (more than 40 ophthalmopathy, 75 or so hyperthyroidism and some 17 progressor patients) is reported in the paper.

The full study reports these points: Sample size was not statistically predetermined, and blinding of investigators to group allocation was not performed. In cross-validation, a model built on a 13 V-J signature told ophthalmopathy apart from stable hyperthyroidism with approximately 91% sensitivity and about 81% specificity, and in testing the same model reached 80%/75%. Blood samples also contained most of the expanded thyroid clonotypes (frequency above 0.001), which suggests that blood repertoires may reflect thyroid immune responses. In validation, the model predicted progression to ophthalmopathy a median of 6.5 months before onset, with roughly 68% sensitivity and 72.22% specificity.

The TCR beta CDR3 regions were amplified from the RNA transcripts. For the first round of RT-PCR on the TCR CDR3, the HTBI primer set was used together with the Qiagen OneStep RT-PCR kit. Libraries were constructed in a second round of multiplex PCR, after which size selection and purification were performed. Libraries were sequenced paired-end with 100 bp reads on an Illumina HiSeq2000. The published analysis was carried out like this. SOAPnuke was used to process the raw data, throwing out any read that contained adapters or uncalled bases, had a mean Phred below 15, or lacked an exact constant-primer or identifier match. High-quality paired reads were merged with COPE v1.2.5, and unique nucleotide sequences were defined as clonotypes. MiTCR v1.1 was used to align clonotypes to the IMGT TRBV, TRBD and TRBJ reference segments. Analysis was restricted to V-J combinations with a frequency above 0.0001, which covered 99% to 99.2% of repertoires. A TCS score was defined as the ratio between F50 (clonal expansion) and ExV (chaos), using BLOSUM62-based TCRdist between CDR3 peptides within each V-J. Welch's t-statistics and random forest reduced roughly 530 V-J features to under 15, which were used in a naive Bayes classifier (R e1071). Starting from the raw public reads, TCRdb applied fastp trimming at Q25, assembled clones with MiXCR and retained in-frame beta chains. Each CDR3 protein appears once, grouped with its most common genes and DNA. The V and J calls were not made by the authors but by TCRdb's processing. In this sample the table shows about 410,000 distinct CDR3 sequences, roughly 14% of which occur a single time. The ten largest clones capture about 13% of the sample.

Ophthalmopathy patients had moderately to severely active disease, Clinical Activity Score of at least 3, NOSPECS grade of at least 4, and duration under 3 months. Patients with uncontrolled infections, other autoimmune diseases, pregnancy or lactation were excluded. Diagnoses relied on clinical symptoms, serum thyroxine and TRAb, thyroid ultrasound and orbital computed tomography. Ficoll-Paque density gradient centrifugation was used to isolate PBMCs from around 9.1 ml of fresh peripheral blood. Trizol reagent was used to extract total RNA, and RNA quality was then checked on an Agilent 2100 Bioanalyzer. V and J are truncated by 6 bases and 0 bases respectively, leaving an intervening sequence of 15 bases. The germline V gene gives CDR1 as MNHNS and CDR2 as SASEGT. The CDR3 starts with the cysteine, ends with the phenylalanine, and has 15 residues. Only CDR3 DNA is held: 45 bases, read in frame from base 1.

The receptor comes from a man younger than 35 with Graves' ophthalmopathy. The sample comprised blood. Recombination joined TRBV6-1 with TRBJ2-7; a tentative D match to TRBD2 spans 6 bases. The CDR3 region has the sequence CASSPGLWSSYEQYF. The bases read TGTGCCAGCAGCCCGGGACTCTGGAGCTCCTACGAGCAGTACTTC.